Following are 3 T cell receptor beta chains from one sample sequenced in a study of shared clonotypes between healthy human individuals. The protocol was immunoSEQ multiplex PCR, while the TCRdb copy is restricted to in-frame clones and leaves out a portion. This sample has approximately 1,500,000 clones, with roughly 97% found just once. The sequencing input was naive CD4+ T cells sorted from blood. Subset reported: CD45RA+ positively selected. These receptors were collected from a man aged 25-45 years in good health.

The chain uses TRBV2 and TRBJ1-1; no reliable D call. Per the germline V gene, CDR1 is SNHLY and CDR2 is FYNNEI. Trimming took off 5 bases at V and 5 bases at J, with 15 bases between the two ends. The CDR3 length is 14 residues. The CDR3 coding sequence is TGTGCCAGCAGTTCTCAATCAAAGTGGACTGAAGCTTTCTTT. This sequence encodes CASSSQSKWTEAFF.

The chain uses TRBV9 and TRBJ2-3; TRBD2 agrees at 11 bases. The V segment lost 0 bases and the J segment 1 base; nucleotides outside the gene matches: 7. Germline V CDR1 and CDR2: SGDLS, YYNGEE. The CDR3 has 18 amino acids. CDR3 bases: TGTGCCAGCAGCGTAGAACTAGCGGGAGCAGTGGGCACAGATACGCAGTATTTT. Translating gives CASSVELAGAVGTDTQYF.

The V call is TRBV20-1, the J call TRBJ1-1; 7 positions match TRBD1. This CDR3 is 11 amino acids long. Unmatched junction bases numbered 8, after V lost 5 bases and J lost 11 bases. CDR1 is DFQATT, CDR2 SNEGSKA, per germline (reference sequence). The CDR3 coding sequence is TGCAGTGCTTCGGACAGGAGTAGGGCTTTCTTT. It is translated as CSASDRSRAFF.